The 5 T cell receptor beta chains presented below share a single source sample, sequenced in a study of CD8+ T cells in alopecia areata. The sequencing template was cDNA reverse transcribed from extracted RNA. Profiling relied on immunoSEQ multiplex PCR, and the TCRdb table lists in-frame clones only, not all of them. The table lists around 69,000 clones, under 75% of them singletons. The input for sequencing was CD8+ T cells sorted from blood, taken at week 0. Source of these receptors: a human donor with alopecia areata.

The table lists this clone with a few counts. The CDR3 DNA is TGTGCCAGCAGCGCTTGGGACAGCTCTTACGAGCAGTACTTC. Translation gives CASSAWDSSYEQYF. V gene TRBV7-9 combines with J gene TRBJ2-7; 7 positions match TRBD1. Germline values: CDR1 SEHNR, CDR2 FQNEAQ (reference sequence). V was pared by 5 bases and J by 4 bases, with 8 bases of the junction left unmatched. This CDR3 contains 14 residues.

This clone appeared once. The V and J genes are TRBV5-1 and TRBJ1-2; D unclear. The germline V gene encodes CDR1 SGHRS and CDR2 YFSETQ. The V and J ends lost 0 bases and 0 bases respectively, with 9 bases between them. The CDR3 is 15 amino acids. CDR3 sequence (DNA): TGCGCCAGCAGCTTGGAAGGAAGCTCTAACTATGGCTACACCTTC. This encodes CASSLEGSSNYGYTF.

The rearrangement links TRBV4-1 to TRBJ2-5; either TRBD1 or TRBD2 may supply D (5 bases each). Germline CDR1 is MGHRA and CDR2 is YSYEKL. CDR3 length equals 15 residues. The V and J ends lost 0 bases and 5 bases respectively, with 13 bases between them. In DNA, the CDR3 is TGCGCCAGCAGCCAAGAGCGGCAGGGCGGGGAGACCCAGTACTTC. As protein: CASSQERQGGETQYF.

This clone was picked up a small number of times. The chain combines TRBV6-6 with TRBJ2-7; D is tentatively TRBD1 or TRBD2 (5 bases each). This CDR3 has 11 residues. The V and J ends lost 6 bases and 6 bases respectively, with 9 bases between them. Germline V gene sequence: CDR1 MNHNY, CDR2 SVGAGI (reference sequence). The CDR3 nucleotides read TGTGCCAGCAGACTAGGGGTCGAGCAGTACTTC. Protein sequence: CASRLGVEQYF.

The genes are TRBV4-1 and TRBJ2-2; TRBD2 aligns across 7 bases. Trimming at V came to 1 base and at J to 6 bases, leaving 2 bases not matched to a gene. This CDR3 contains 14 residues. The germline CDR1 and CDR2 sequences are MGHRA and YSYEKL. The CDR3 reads CASSQVRGAGELFF. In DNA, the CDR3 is TGCGCCAGCAGCCAAGTTCGGGGGGCCGGGGAGCTGTTTTTT.